Following are 5 T cell receptor beta chains from one sample sequenced in a study of cytotoxic CD8 clonotypes in ibrutinib-treated CLL. The repertoire was sequenced with immunoSEQ multiplex PCR; TCRdb's copy has only in-frame clones and lacks some. The data contain about 49,000 clones, more than 45% of them singletons. The source material was PBMCs, sampled after 12 months of ibrutinib treatment. These TCRs come from a human donor with chronic lymphocytic leukemia.

This clone was recorded at least ten times. This sequence joins TRBV5-1 and TRBJ2-2, with TRBD2 matching over 15 bases. Germline assignment: CDR1 SGHRS and CDR2 YFSETQ. Germline trimming cut 4 bases from V and 3 bases from J; bases unmatched to any gene: 10. The CDR3 length is 19 residues. The CDR3 spells CASSNGLAGGLRDTGELFF. CDR3 bases: TGCGCCAGCAGCAACGGACTAGCGGGAGGGTTAAGGGACACCGGGGAGCTGTTTTTT. Supplemented by reference TRBV5-1 and TRBJ2-2, the full variable domain reads KAGVTQTPRYLIKTRGQQVTLSCSPISGHRSVSWYQQTPGQGLQFLFEYFSETQRNKGNFPGRFSGRQFSNSRSEMNVSTLELGDSALYLCASSNGLAGGLRDTGELFFGEGSRLTVL.

V usage is TRBV9 and J usage is TRBJ1-4; possibly TRBD1 for D (6 bases). The length of the CDR3 is 14 residues. Trimming removed 4 bases at V and 2 bases at J, with 9 bases between. Germline loops: CDR1 SGDLS, CDR2 YYNGEE. The CDR3 DNA is TGTGCCAGCAGCCTCACAGGGACTAATGAAAAACTGTTTTTT. Its translation: CASSLTGTNEKLFF.

V and J are TRBV21-1 and TRBJ2-4; the DNA was not compared with TRBD2, the D call given in the table. TRBV21-1 constitutes a pseudogene. This CDR3 contains 14 residues. The CDR3 nucleotides read TGTGCCAGCAGCAAGAGGGTAGCCAAAAACATTCAGTACTTC. It is translated as CASSKRVAKNIQYF.

V gene TRBV6-6 combines with J gene TRBJ1-2, with D perhaps matching TRBD1 (6 bases). This CDR3 has 13 residues. The germline gives CDR1 MNHNY, CDR2 SVGAGI (reference sequence). V was trimmed by 6 bases and J by 8 bases, leaving 16 bases between them. The CDR3 region is CASSQTGSRGYTF. As DNA, the CDR3 is TGTGCCAGCAGCCAAACAGGGAGTAGGGGCTACACCTTC.

This clone was recorded a few times. The J gene is TRBJ2-2, the V gene TRBV18; the match to TRBD1 covers 8 bases. Trimming cost V 6 bases and J 3 bases; bases outside gene matches: 9. In germline, CDR1 is KGHSH, CDR2 LQKENI. There are 16 residues in the CDR3. Here the CDR3 DNA reads TGTGCCAGCTCGCGACAGGGGCTAAGGGACACCGGGGAGCTGTTTTTT. This translates into CASSRQGLRDTGELFF.